The present T cell receptor beta chain was sequenced within a study of T-cell reconstitution after alpha-beta-depleted transplantation in children. Per the germline V gene, CDR1 is LGHNA and CDR2 is YSLEER. Trimming cost V 1 base and J 7 bases; bases outside gene matches: 7. The CDR3 is 15 residues long. This sample's TCRbeta library carried unique molecular identifier barcodes. Using its own MiXCR run on the PCR reads, TCRdb lists one record per CDR3 protein. The table shows nearly 350,000 distinct CDR3 sequences, with 15% to 20% occurring only once. This specimen consisted of PBMCs, mostly from graft donor cells, obtained 360 days after TCRalphabeta/CD19-depleted stem cell transplant. This sequence joins TRBV4-3 and TRBJ2-7; 10 nucleotides line up with TRBD1. The sequence was obtained from a male patient aged 2 to 9 who had a stem cell transplant for acute lymphoblastic leukemia, so the T cells may come from the graft donor. The CDR3 nucleotides are TGCGCCAGCAGCCAAGTCTGGGACAGGGGCTTGGAGCAGTACTTC. Its protein is CASSQVWDRGLEQYF.